Listed here are 3 T cell receptor beta chains from one sample, sequenced in a study of cytomegalovirus exposure and HLA in healthy donors. PCR involved 60 Vbeta and 13 Jbeta primers. Method: immunoSEQ multiplex PCR; TCRdb's copy keeps in-frame clones and lacks some. The sample gives 150,000 to 200,000 clones, about four fifths of which show up once; approximately 6.8% is in the top ten. Input material: PBMCs. The receptors here all came from a man in his thirties or forties in good health and CMV-seropositive.

The V gene is TRBV27, the J gene TRBJ2-7, with 9 bases that match TRBD1. This CDR3 is built from 13 residues. J gave up 5 bases and V 6 bases, and 5 bases lay outside the gene matches. CDR1 MNHEY and CDR2 SMNVEV come from the germline V gene (reference sequence). The CDR3 here is CASRRDRAHEQYF. Here the CDR3 DNA reads TGTGCCAGCAGGCGGGACAGGGCCCACGAGCAGTACTTC.

This clone has only one observation. The DNA of the CDR3 is TGTGCCAGCAGTGAGCGCCCGGGGGGCTCCTACAATGAGCAGTTCTTC. This encodes CASSERPGGSYNEQFF. This chain joins TRBV2 and TRBJ2-1; 7 bases align to TRBD2. In germline, CDR1 is SNHLY, CDR2 FYNNEI. The CDR3 loop spans 16 amino acids. Trimming removed 3 bases from V and 0 bases from J; junction bases left unmatched: 5.

This chain links TRBV7-2 with TRBJ2-1, with TRBD2 identical over 14 bases. The CDR3 covers 17 residues. Germline CDR1 and CDR2: SGHTA and FQGNSA. J was trimmed by 8 bases and V by 2 bases; bases with no gene match: 8. CDR3 nucleotide sequence: TGTGCCAGCAGCTTAAGCAGACTAGCGGGGGGGCCTGATGAGCAGTTCTTC. It is translated as CASSLSRLAGGPDEQFF.